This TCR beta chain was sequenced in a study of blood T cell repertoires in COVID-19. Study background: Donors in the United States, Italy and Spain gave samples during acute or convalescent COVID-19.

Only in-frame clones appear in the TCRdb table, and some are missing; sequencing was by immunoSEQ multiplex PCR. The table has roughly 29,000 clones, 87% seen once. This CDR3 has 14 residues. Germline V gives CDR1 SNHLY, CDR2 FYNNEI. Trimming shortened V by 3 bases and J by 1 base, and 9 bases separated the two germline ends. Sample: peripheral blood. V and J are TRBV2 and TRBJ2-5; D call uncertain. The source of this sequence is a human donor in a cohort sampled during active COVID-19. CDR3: CASSDELVQETQYF. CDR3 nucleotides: TGTGCCAGCAGTGATGAGCTAGTCCAAGAGACCCAGTACTTC.